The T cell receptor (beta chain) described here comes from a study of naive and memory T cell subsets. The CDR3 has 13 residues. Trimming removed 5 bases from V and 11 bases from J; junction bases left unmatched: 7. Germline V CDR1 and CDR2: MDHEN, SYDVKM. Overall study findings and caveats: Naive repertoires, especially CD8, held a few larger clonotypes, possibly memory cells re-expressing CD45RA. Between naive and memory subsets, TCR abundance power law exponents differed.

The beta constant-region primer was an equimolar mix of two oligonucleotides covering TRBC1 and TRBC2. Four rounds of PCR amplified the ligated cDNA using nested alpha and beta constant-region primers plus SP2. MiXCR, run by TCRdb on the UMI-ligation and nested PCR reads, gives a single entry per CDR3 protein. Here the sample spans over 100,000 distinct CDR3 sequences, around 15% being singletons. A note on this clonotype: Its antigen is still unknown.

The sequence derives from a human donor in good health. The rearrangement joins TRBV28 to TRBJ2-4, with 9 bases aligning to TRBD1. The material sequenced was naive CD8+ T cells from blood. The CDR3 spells CASSLGQGKVQYF. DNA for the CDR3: TGTGCCAGCAGTCTCGGACAGGGGAAGGTTCAGTACTTC.